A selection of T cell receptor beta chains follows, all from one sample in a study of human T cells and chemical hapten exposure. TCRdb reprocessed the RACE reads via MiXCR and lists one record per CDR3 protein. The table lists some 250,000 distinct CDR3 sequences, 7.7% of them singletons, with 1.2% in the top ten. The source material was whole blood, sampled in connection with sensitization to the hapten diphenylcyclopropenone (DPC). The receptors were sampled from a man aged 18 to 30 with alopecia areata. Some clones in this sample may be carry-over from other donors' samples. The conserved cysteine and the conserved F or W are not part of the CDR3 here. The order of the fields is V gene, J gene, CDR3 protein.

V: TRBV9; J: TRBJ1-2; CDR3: ASSVGTEYGYT
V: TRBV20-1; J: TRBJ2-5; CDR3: SGTGGGETQY
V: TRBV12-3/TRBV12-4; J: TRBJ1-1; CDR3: ASSLDRWGTEAF
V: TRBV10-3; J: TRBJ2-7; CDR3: AISDFTGVAIYEQY
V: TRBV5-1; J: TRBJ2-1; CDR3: ASSKPGQSSYNEQF
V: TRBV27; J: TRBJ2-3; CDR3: ASSSLIAGDTDTQY
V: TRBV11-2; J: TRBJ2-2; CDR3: ASSFTVDRAGTGELF
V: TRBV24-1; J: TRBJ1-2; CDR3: ATSALPGQGNGYT
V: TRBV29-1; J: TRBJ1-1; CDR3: SNGGDTEAF
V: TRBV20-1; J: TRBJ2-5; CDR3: SAKRTRRRETQY
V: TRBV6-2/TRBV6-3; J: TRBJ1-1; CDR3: ASSTRTGGYEAF
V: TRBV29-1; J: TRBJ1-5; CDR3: SVEPRTVDSNQPQH
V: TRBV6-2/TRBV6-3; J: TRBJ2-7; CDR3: ASSSEGYEQY
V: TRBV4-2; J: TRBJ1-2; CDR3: ASSRADKDRAYGYT
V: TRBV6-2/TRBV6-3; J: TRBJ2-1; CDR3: ASSNRGPEQF